This TCR beta chain was recovered during a study of blood T cell repertoires in COVID-19. Turning to the study itself: Sources were T cells, B-cell-depleted T cells, or PBMCs; the material itself was cDNA or gDNA.

CDR1 SGHRS and CDR2 YFSETQ come from the germline V gene. This CDR3 has 15 amino acids. V was pared by 0 bases and J by 4 bases, with 13 bases between. Libraries were prepared by immunoSEQ multiplex PCR; TCRdb keeps only in-frame clonotypes and omits some of them. The sample records about 110,000 clones, over 75% being singletons. Sequencing used peripheral blood. V usage is TRBV5-1 and J usage is TRBJ2-5, with a possible D match to TRBD2 (6 bases). This sequence was found in a woman aged 50 to 60 with acute or convalescent COVID-19. This chain's CDR3 is CASSLALARGETQYF. The CDR3 DNA follows: TGCGCCAGCAGCTTGGCACTAGCAAGGGGAGAGACCCAGTACTTC.